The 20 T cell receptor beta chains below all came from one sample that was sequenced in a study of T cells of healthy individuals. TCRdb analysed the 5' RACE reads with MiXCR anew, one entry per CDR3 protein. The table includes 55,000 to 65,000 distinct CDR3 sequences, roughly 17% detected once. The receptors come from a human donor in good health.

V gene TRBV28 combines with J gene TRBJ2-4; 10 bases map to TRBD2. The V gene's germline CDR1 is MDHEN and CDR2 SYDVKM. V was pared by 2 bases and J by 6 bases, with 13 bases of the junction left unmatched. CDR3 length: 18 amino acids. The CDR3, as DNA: TGTGCCAGCAGTTTAGCCCCACCTCTAGCGGGAGACGGAAACATTCAGTACTTC. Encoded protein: CASSLAPPLAGDGNIQYF.

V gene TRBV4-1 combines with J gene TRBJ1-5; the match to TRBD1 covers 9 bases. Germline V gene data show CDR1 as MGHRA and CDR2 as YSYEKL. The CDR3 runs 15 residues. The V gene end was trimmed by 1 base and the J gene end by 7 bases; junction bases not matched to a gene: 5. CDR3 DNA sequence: TGCGCCAGCAGCCAAGTACCGGGACAGGGACAGCCCCAGCATTTT. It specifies CASSQVPGQGQPQHF.

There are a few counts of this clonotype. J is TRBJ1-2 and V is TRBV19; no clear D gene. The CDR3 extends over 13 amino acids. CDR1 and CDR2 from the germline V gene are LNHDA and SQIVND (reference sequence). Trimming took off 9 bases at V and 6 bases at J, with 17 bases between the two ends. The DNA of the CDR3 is TGTGCCAGCACGGACCGAGCTCTGAATGGCTACACCTTC. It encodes CASTDRALNGYTF. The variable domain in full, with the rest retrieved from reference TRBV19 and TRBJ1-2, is DGGITQSPKYLFRKEGQNVTLSCEQNLNHDAMYWYRQDPGQGLRLIYYSQIVNDFQKGDIAEGYSVSREKKESFPLTVTSAQKNPTAFYLCASTDRALNGYTFGSGTRLTVV.

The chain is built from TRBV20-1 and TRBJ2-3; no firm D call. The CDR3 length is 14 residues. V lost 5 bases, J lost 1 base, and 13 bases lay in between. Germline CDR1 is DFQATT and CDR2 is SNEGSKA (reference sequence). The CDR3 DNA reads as TGCAGTGCTGAAAAGAGTGGGGGCACAGATACGCAGTATTTT. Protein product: CSAEKSGGTDTQYF.

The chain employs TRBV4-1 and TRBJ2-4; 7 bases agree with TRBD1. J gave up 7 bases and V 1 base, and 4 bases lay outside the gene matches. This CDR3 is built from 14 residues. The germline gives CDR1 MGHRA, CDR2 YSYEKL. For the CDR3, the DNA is TGCGCCAGCAGCCAAGGACAGGGTTTCAACATTCAGTACTTC. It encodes CASSQGQGFNIQYF.

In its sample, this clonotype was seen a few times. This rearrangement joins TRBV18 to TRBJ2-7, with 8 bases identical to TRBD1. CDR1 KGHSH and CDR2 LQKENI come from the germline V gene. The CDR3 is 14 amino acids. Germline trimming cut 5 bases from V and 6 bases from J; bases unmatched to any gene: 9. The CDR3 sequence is CASSTDRGRGEQYF. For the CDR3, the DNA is TGTGCCAGCTCAACAGACAGGGGAAGGGGCGAGCAGTACTTC.

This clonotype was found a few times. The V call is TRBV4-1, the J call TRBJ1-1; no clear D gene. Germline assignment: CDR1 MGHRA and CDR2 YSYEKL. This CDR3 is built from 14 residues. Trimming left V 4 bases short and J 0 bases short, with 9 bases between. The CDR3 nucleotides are TGCGCCAGCAGCCCGAGGGATTTGAACACTGAAGCTTTCTTT. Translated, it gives CASSPRDLNTEAFF.

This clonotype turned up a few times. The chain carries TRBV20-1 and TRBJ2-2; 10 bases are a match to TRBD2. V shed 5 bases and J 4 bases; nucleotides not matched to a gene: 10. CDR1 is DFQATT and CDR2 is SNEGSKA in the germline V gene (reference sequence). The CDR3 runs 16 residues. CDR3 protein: CSAFYGVAGGTGELFF. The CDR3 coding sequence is TGCAGTGCTTTCTATGGGGTAGCGGGAGGCACCGGGGAGCTGTTTTTT.

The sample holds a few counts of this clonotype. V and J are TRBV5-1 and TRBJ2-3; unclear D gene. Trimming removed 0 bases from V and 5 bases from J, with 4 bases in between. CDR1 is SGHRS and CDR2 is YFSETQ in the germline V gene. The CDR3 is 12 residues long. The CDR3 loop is CASSLEGDTQYF. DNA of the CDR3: TGCGCCAGCAGCTTGGAGGGAGATACGCAGTATTTT.

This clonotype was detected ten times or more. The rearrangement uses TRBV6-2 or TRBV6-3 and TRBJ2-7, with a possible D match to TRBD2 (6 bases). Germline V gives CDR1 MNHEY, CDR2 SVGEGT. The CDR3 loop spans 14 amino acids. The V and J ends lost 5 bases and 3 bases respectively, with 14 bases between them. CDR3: CASSTGQGGYEQYF. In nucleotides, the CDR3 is TGTGCCAGCAGTACCGGGCAGGGAGGCTACGAGCAGTACTTC.

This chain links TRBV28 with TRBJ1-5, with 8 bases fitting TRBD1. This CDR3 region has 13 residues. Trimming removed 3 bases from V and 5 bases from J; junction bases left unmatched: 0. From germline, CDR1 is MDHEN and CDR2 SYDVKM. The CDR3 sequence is CASSFRGHQPQHF. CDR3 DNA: TGTGCCAGCAGTTTCAGGGGGCATCAGCCCCAGCATTTT.

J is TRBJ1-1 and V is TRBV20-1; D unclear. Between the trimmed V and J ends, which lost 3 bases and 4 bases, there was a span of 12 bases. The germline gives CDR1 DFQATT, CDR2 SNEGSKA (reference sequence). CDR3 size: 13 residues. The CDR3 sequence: CSASGVGPTEAFF. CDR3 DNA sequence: TGCAGTGCTAGTGGTGTAGGACCCACTGAAGCTTTCTTT.

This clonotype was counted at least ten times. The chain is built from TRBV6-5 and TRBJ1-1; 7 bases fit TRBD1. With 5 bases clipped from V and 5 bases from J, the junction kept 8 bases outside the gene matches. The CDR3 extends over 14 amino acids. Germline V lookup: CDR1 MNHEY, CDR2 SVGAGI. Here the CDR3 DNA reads TGTGCCAGCAGTCCTCCACAGGGGAAGACTGAAGCTTTCTTT. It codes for CASSPPQGKTEAFF.

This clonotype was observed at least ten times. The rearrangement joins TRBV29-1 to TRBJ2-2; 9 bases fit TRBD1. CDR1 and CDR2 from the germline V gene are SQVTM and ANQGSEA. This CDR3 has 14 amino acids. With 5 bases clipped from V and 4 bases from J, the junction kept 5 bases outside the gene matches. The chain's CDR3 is CSVPTGGITGELFF. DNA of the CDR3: TGCAGCGTTCCCACAGGGGGCATCACCGGGGAGCTGTTTTTT.

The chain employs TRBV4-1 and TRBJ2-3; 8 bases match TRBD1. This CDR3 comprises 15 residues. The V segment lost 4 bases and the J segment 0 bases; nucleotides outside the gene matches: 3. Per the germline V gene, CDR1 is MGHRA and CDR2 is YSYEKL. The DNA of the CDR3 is TGCGCCAGCAGCCGCGGACAGGGCAGCACAGATACGCAGTATTTT. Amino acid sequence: CASSRGQGSTDTQYF.

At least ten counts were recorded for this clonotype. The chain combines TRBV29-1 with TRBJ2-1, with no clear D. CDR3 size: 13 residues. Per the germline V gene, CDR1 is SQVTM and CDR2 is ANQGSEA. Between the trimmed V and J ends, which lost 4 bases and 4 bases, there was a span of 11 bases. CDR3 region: CSVVPPLYNEQFF. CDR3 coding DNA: TGCAGCGTTGTCCCTCCACTATACAATGAGCAGTTCTTC.

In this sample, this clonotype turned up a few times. The CDR3 protein is CASALGSYGYTF. In nucleotides, the CDR3 is TGCGCCAGCGCACTTGGCAGCTATGGCTACACCTTC. This rearrangement joins TRBV10-2 to TRBJ1-2; unclear D gene. The CDR3 is 12 amino acids. Germline values: CDR1 WSHSY, CDR2 SAAADI. With 8 bases removed from V and 4 bases from J, the gap between germline ends came to 11 bases.

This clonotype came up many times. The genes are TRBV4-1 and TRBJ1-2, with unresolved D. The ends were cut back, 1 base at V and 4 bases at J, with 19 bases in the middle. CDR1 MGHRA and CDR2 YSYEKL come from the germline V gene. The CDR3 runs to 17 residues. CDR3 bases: TGCGCCAGCAGCCAAGTTATCTCCTGGACGGGTACCTATGGCTACACCTTC. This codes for CASSQVISWTGTYGYTF.

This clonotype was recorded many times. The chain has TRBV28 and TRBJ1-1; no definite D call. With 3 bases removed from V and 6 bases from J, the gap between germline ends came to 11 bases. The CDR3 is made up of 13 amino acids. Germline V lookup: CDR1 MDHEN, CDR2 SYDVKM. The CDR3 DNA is TGTGCCAGCAGTTTGGTTCGACCCCCTGAAGCTTTCTTT. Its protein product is CASSLVRPPEAFF.

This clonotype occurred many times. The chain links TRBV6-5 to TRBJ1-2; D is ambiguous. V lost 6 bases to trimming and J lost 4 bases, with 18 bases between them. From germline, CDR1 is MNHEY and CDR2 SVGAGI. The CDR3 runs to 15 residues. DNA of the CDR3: TGTGCCAGCAGCCCCTCCGCTGCCCGGATCTATGGCTACACCTTC. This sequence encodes CASSPSAARIYGYTF.